This TCR beta chain was identified during a study of cytomegalovirus exposure and HLA in healthy donors. Study summary: Of all 400 or so donors who were genotyped, roughly 83% belonged to the Caucasian-associated ancestry cluster. Findings and limits, study-wide: A classifier reportedly called cytomegalovirus status with high sensitivity and specificity.

A remark on this clone: Its antigen is not known.

Looked up from germline, CDR1 is MNHEY and CDR2 is SMNVEV (reference sequence). The germline V and J ends were trimmed by 5 bases and 4 bases, with 8 bases remaining between them. The CDR3 has 12 amino acids. The PCR ran on 60 Vbeta and 13 Jbeta primers. The assay was immunoSEQ multiplex PCR, and TCRdb's table has in-frame clones only and misses some. Here the sample spans 150,000 to 200,000 clones, roughly 73% being singletons. The sample was PBMCs. This clonotype was obtained from a male donor in good health and CMV-seronegative. The chain uses TRBV27 and TRBJ1-1; D ambiguous. DNA of the CDR3: TGTGCCAGCAGTAATCGAGGCACTGAAGCTTTCTTT. Its translation: CASSNRGTEAFF.